These 31 T cell receptor beta chains came from one sample sequenced in a study of blood T cells in healthy people across ages. Primed by a sample-barcoded 5' primer and a J-beta primer mix, a second PCR proceeded for about 6 to 12 cycles. TCRdb reanalysed the 5' RACE reads using MiXCR and keeps one entry per CDR3 protein. Found here are about 1.6 million distinct CDR3 sequences, approximately 32% of them singletons; the top ten hold 10% to 12%. Sequenced sample: blood. The receptors come from a woman in her 30s in good health.

This clonotype occurred a few times. The J gene is TRBJ2-2, the V gene TRBV29-1; 8 nucleotides agree with TRBD1. V shed 4 bases, J shed 4 bases, and the junction held 11 bases outside the gene matches. The CDR3 contains 16 residues. The V gene's germline CDR1 is SQVTM and CDR2 ANQGSEA. CDR3 sequence (DNA): TGCAGCGTTGTCTTTGGGGGGACAGGCGTCACCGGGGAGCTGTTTTTT. This encodes CSVVFGGTGVTGELFF.

The chain carries TRBV6-2 or TRBV6-3 and TRBJ1-5; possible D gene TRBD1, 5 bases. This CDR3 has 16 residues. V lost 10 bases to trimming and J lost 2 bases, with 21 bases between them. Per germline, CDR1 MNHEY and CDR2 SVGEGT. The chain's CDR3 is CATENRPGYGNQPQHF. The CDR3 nucleotides read TGTGCCACCGAAAACCGTCCAGGGTATGGCAATCAGCCCCAGCATTTT.

CDR3 sequence (DNA): TGCGCCAGCAGCCCACACGGACTAGCGGGAGGTTACGAGCAGTACTTC. It is translated as CASSPHGLAGGYEQYF. The chain is built from TRBV4-1 and TRBJ2-7; 14 bases agree with TRBD2. The J segment lost 4 bases and the V segment lost 4 bases, leaving 6 bases of the junction unmatched. The CDR3 covers 16 residues. The V gene's germline CDR1 is MGHRA and CDR2 YSYEKL.

This chain joins TRBV7-2 and TRBJ2-1, with TRBD2 matching 12 bases. The CDR3 consists of 15 residues. Germline-derived CDR1 and CDR2 are SGHTA and FQGNSA. V shed 5 bases and J 7 bases; nucleotides not matched to a gene: 6. The CDR3 sequence: CASSPASGRVNEQFF. The CDR3 region has the DNA TGTGCCAGCAGCCCCGCTAGCGGGAGGGTAAATGAGCAGTTCTTC.

This clonotype showed up many times. This chain joins TRBV4-1 and TRBJ2-5, with TRBD1 as a possible D gene (5 bases). The germline gives CDR1 MGHRA, CDR2 YSYEKL. V gave up 4 bases and J gave up 0 bases, with 9 bases separating them. CDR3 length equals 14 residues. In DNA, the CDR3 is TGCGCCAGCAGCCTTAACAGGAACCAAGAGACCCAGTACTTC. Its translation: CASSLNRNQETQYF.

The rearrangement joins TRBV6-5 to TRBJ1-1; D is uncertain. Trimming cost V 2 bases and J 0 bases, with 10 bases left between them. The CDR3 covers 15 residues. CDR1 is MNHEY, CDR2 SVGAGI, per germline. The CDR3 protein is CASSYTGLMNTEAFF. The CDR3 bases are TGTGCCAGCAGTTACACCGGACTAATGAACACTGAAGCTTTCTTT.

Turning to this clonotype: One junction end does not reproduce the germline sequence, and a read error may be involved. This chain joins TRBV10-3 and TRBJ1-4; TRBD1 is a possible D gene (6 bases). The CDR3 consists of 14 residues. CDR1 is ENHRY and CDR2 is SYGVKD in the germline V gene. CDR3 amino acids: CAISSGAANEKLFF. In DNA form, the CDR3 reads TGTGCCATCAGTTCGGGGGCGGCTAATGAAAAGCTGTTTTTT.

The chain carries TRBV29-1 and TRBJ1-2; no clear D. V was pared by 4 bases and J by 7 bases, with 10 bases between. There are 11 residues in the CDR3. Germline values: CDR1 SQVTM, CDR2 ANQGSEA. CDR3: CSVVTVRGYTF. In nucleotides, the CDR3 is TGCAGCGTTGTAACTGTCCGTGGCTACACCTTC. Looking up the rest from reference TRBV29-1 and TRBJ1-2 gives the full variable domain: SAVISQKPSRDICQRGTSLTIQCQVDSQVTMMFWYRQQPGQSLTLIATANQGSEATYESGFVIDKFPISRPNLTFSTLTVSNMSPEDSSIYLCSVVTVRGYTFGSGTRLTVV.

This chain uses TRBV25-1 with TRBJ2-7; TRBD2 might be the D (6 bases). The CDR3 is 14 residues long. V gave up 7 bases and J gave up 2 bases, with 15 bases separating them. The V gene's germline CDR1 is MGHDK and CDR2 SYGVNS. The CDR3 spells CASIDDGSPYEQYF. The CDR3 coding sequence is TGTGCCAGCATCGACGACGGGAGTCCCTACGAGCAGTACTTC.

The J gene is TRBJ1-1, the V gene TRBV4-2; no reliable D call. This CDR3 is built from 15 residues. Germline V gene lookup returns CDR1 LGHNA and CDR2 YNFKEQ. V was pared by 0 bases and J by 5 bases, with 13 bases between. CDR3 nucleotide sequence: TGTGCCAGCAGCCAAGAAGCATACACTAGGACTGAAGCTTTCTTT. It codes for CASSQEAYTRTEAFF.

V usage is TRBV3-1 and J usage is TRBJ1-3; D uncertain. V dropped 1 base and J dropped 0 bases, with 4 bases sitting between them. The CDR3 extends over 14 amino acids. Germline assignment: CDR1 LGHDT and CDR2 YNNKEL (reference sequence). The CDR3 coding sequence is TGTGCCAGCAGCCAAGCGGTCTCTGGAAACACCATATATTTT. Translating it yields CASSQAVSGNTIYF. The whole variable domain, remainder taken from reference TRBV3-1 and TRBJ1-3, is DTAVSQTPKYLVTQMGNDKSIKCEQNLGHDTMYWYKQDSKKFLKIMFSYNNKELIINETVPNRFSPKSPDKAHLNLHINSLELGDSAVYFCASSQAVSGNTIYFGEGSWLTVV.

With regard to this clonotype: This may come from a read error, since a much larger clone is one base off. This chain uses TRBV13 with TRBJ2-7; TRBD2 agrees at 7 bases. There are 15 residues in the CDR3. With 5 bases clipped from V and 9 bases from J, the junction kept 16 bases outside the gene matches. Per germline, CDR1 PRHDT and CDR2 FYEKMQ (reference sequence). Here the CDR3 reads CASSPSWGGSNGQYF. In DNA, the CDR3 is TGTGCCAGCAGCCCCAGTTGGGGAGGGAGCAACGGGCAGTACTTC.

About this clonotype: Just one base apart from a much larger clone, this may be a read error. V usage is TRBV29-1 and J usage is TRBJ2-1, with D possibly TRBD1 on 5 matching bases. Germline values: CDR1 SQVTM, CDR2 ANQGSEA. The CDR3 totals 13 residues. CDR3 nucleotides: TGCAGCTTGGGGCTCTCCGGCCCTAATGGGCAGTTCTTC. Protein sequence: CSLGLSGPNGQFF.

This clonotype was seen more than once but under ten times. The genes are TRBV13 and TRBJ2-7; 8 nucleotides match TRBD1. Losses at the gene ends were 2 bases for V and 0 bases for J; bases not matched to a gene: 9. From germline, CDR1 is PRHDT and CDR2 FYEKMQ (reference sequence). The CDR3 length is 17 residues. For the CDR3, the DNA is TGTGCCAGCAGCTTAAGAATCGACAGGGGCAGCTCCTACGAGCAGTACTTC. Amino acid sequence: CASSLRIDRGSSYEQYF.

V usage is TRBV4-1 and J usage is TRBJ2-1; 8 bases align to TRBD2. The CDR3 totals 17 residues. Germline CDR1 is MGHRA and CDR2 is YSYEKL. Losses at the gene ends were 0 bases for V and 11 bases for J; bases not matched to a gene: 15. The CDR3 reads CASSQDEGLVGAPKQFF. In DNA, the CDR3 is TGCGCCAGCAGCCAAGATGAGGGACTAGTGGGGGCGCCGAAGCAGTTCTTC.

This clonotype was recorded a few times. Here the CDR3 DNA reads TGTGCCAGCAGCGCGGACGAATCGACCACACTAGACACTGAAGCTTTCTTT. Protein sequence: CASSADESTTLDTEAFF. The J gene is TRBJ1-1, the V gene TRBV9; D call uncertain. Trimming left V 3 bases short and J 3 bases short, with 21 bases between. Germline CDR1 and CDR2: SGDLS and YYNGEE. This CDR3 contains 17 residues.

The V and J genes are TRBV29-1 and TRBJ2-7; 8 bases line up with TRBD2. Germline trimming cut 8 bases from V and 3 bases from J; bases unmatched to any gene: 6. Germline V gives CDR1 SQVTM, CDR2 ANQGSEA. The CDR3 loop spans 12 amino acids. CDR3 in DNA: TGCAGCTTTTCTCGGGGGGGCTACGAGCAGTACTTC. Translation gives CSFSRGGYEQYF.

This clonotype was recorded a few times. In nucleotides, the CDR3 is TGTGCCAGCAGTTACGGAGCGGGAGTTGTGAATGAGCAGTTCTTC. Protein sequence: CASSYGAGVVNEQFF. The V call is TRBV6-6, the J call TRBJ2-1; 8 bases match TRBD2. The CDR3 is made up of 15 amino acids. Germline V CDR1 and CDR2: MNHNY, SVGAGI (reference sequence). V shed 2 bases and J 7 bases; nucleotides not matched to a gene: 7.

This clonotype was counted only a few times. The rearrangement joins TRBV20-1 to TRBJ1-2; 9 bases align to TRBD1. Germline V gives CDR1 DFQATT, CDR2 SNEGSKA (reference sequence). Unmatched junction bases numbered 5, after V lost 3 bases and J lost 6 bases. CDR3 size: 13 residues. This CDR3 reads CSASEQGADGYTF. In DNA form, the CDR3 reads TGCAGTGCTAGTGAACAGGGGGCGGATGGCTACACCTTC.

A word on this clonotype: This likely stems from a read error, as it lies one base from a far larger clone. The chain links TRBV9 to TRBJ2-5; a weak D match, TRBD2 (5 bases). CDR3 length: 13 amino acids. The V gene's germline CDR1 is SGDLS and CDR2 YYNGEE. DNA for the CDR3: TGTACCAGCAGCGGTGGTCTCCAAGAGACCCAGTACTTC. It specifies CTSSGGLQETQYF.

This clonotype was counted many times. The V gene is TRBV7-3, the J gene TRBJ2-1; 10 positions match TRBD2. CDR1 and CDR2 (germline): SGHTA, FQGTGA. This CDR3 has 15 residues. Trimming at V came to 2 bases and at J to 6 bases, leaving 4 bases not matched to a gene. CDR3 sequence: CASSLELAGINEQFF. CDR3 bases: TGTGCCAGCAGCTTAGAACTAGCGGGAATCAATGAGCAGTTCTTC.

This clonotype was seen a handful of times. The chain has TRBV28 and TRBJ1-6, with TRBD1 as a possible D gene (6 bases). CDR3 length: 17 residues. Germline V gene sequence: CDR1 MDHEN, CDR2 SYDVKM. V lost 6 bases and J lost 0, with 15 bases in between. CDR3 amino acids: CASSITGTSSYNSPLHF. The CDR3 DNA follows: TGTGCCAGCAGCATTACAGGGACCAGCTCCTATAATTCACCCCTCCACTTT.

V gene TRBV7-9 combines with J gene TRBJ2-5; 7 positions match TRBD2. Germline V gene sequence: CDR1 SEHNR, CDR2 FQNEAQ (reference sequence). Trimming removed 4 bases from V and 5 bases from J; junction bases left unmatched: 4. CDR3 size: 13 residues. CDR3 bases: TGTGCCAGCAGCTCGGCGGGGGTTGAGACCCAGTACTTC. Translated, it gives CASSSAGVETQYF.

The chain is built from TRBV12-3 or TRBV12-4 and TRBJ1-1, with D maybe TRBD1 (5 bases). This CDR3 is built from 15 residues. Trimming pared 6 bases from V and 1 base from J, leaving 15 bases between. This CDR3 reads CASSPRGEKNTEAFF. The CDR3 coding sequence is TGTGCCAGCAGCCCACGGGGGGAGAAGAACACTGAAGCTTTCTTT.

In this sample, this clonotype turned up a few times. This chain connects TRBV27 to TRBJ2-7, with 8 bases lining up with TRBD2. V lost 8 bases and J lost 4; bases outside the gene matches: 10. The CDR3 length is 14 residues. CDR1 is MNHEY, CDR2 SMNVEV, per germline (reference sequence). The CDR3 DNA reads as TGTGCCAGCTCGCGGTCGGGAGGGTGGTACGAGCAGTACTTC. Its translation: CASSRSGGWYEQYF.

This clonotype was observed at least ten times. This rearrangement joins TRBV3-1 to TRBJ2-7; D possibly corresponds to TRBD1 (5 bases). This CDR3 region has 14 residues. Germline V CDR1 and CDR2: LGHDT, YNNKEL (reference sequence). V gave up 0 bases and J gave up 1 base, with 7 bases separating them. The CDR3 loop reads CASSQERGSYEQYF. CDR3 sequence (DNA): TGTGCCAGCAGCCAAGAAAGGGGTTCCTACGAGCAGTACTTC.

This clonotype has a handful of counts. The V call is TRBV6-2 or TRBV6-3, the J call TRBJ2-6, with D possibly being TRBD1 or TRBD2 (5 bases each). V was cut by 0 bases and J by 1 base, with 13 bases left in between. The CDR3 sequence is 18 residues long. The V gene's germline CDR1 is MNHEY and CDR2 SVGEGT. CDR3 sequence: CASSYSTGLPSGANVLTF. The CDR3 DNA reads TGTGCCAGCAGTTACTCGACGGGGCTCCCTTCTGGGGCCAACGTCCTGACTTTC.

This chain uses TRBV7-9 with TRBJ2-5; D perhaps matches TRBD2 (7 bases). The V gene's germline CDR1 is SEHNR and CDR2 FQNEAQ (reference sequence). The CDR3 has 14 amino acids. Trimming left V 5 bases short and J 5 bases short, with 15 bases between. CDR3 in DNA: TGTGCCAGCAGCGAAGGGGGGGTCTTGGAGACCCAGTACTTC. Translating gives CASSEGGVLETQYF.

The CDR3 region is CASSSKGTEAFF. The CDR3 coding sequence is TGTGCCAGCTCGTCGAAGGGGACTGAAGCTTTCTTT. This chain connects TRBV18 to TRBJ1-1; tentative D call: TRBD1 (5 bases). The CDR3 is 12 amino acids. CDR1 KGHSH and CDR2 LQKENI come from the germline V gene. V lost 6 bases, J lost 5 bases, and 10 bases lay in between.

This clonotype was seen only a few times. The chain has TRBV7-3 and TRBJ2-2; 7 bases match TRBD2. Germline V CDR1 and CDR2: SGHTA, FQGTGA. This CDR3 has 16 amino acids. The ends lost 2 bases at V and 0 bases at J; junction bases unmatched: 3. The CDR3, as DNA: TGTGCCAGCAGCTTATTTGCGGGGGCGAACACCGGGGAGCTGTTTTTT. It codes for CASSLFAGANTGELFF. Complete variable domain (other parts from reference TRBV7-3 and TRBJ2-2): GAGVSQTPSNKVTEKGKYVELRCDPISGHTALYWYRQSLGQGPEFLIYFQGTGAADDSGLPNDRFFAVRPEGSVSTLKIQRTERGDSAVYLCASSLFAGANTGELFFGEGSRLTVL.

Of note for this clonotype: One end of the junction is discordant with germline, which a read error may explain. The gene calls are TRBV7-9 and TRBJ2-7; D is ambiguous. The CDR3 has 14 residues. CDR1 SEHNR and CDR2 FQNEAQ come from the germline V gene (reference sequence). CDR3 sequence reads: CASSLSASSCEQYF. The CDR3 nucleotides are TGTGCCAGCAGCCTCTCAGCCAGCTCCTGCGAGCAGTACTTC.